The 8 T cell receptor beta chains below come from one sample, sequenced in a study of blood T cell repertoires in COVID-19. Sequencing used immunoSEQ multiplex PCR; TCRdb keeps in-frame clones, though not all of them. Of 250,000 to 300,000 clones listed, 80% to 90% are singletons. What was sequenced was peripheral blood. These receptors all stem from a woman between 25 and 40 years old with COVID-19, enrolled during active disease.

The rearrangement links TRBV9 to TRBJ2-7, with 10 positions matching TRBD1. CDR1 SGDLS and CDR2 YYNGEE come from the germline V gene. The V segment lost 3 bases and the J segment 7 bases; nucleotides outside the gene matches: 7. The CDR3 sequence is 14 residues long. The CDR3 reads CASSGTGGLGEQYF. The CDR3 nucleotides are TGTGCCAGCAGCGGGACAGGGGGTTTGGGTGAGCAGTACTTC. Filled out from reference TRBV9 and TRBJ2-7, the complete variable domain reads DSGVTQTPKHLITATGQRVTLRCSPRSGDLSVYWYQQSLDQGLQFLIQYYNGEERAKGNILERFSAQQFPDLHSELNLSSLELGDSALYFCASSGTGGLGEQYFGPGTRLTVT.

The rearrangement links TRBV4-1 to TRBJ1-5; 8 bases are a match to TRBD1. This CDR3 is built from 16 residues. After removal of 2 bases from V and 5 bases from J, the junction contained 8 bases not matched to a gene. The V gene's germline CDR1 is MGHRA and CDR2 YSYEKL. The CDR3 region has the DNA TGCGCCAGCAGCCAACTTCACCTGACAGGGGATCAGCCCCAGCATTTT. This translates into CASSQLHLTGDQPQHF.

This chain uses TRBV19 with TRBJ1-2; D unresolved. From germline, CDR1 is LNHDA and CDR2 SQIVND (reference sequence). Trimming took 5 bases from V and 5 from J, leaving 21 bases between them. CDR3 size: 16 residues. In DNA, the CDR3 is TGTGCCAGTAGTCCCGGGGTCTGGGCTAACGGGTATGGCTACACCTTC. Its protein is CASSPGVWANGYGYTF.

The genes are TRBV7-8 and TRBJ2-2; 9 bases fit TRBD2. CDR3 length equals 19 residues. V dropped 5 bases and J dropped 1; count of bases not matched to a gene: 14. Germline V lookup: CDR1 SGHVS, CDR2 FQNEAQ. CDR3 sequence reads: CASSPRRPSGTENTGELFF. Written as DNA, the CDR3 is TGTGCCAGCAGCCCAAGGAGACCTAGCGGGACCGAGAACACCGGGGAGCTGTTTTTT.

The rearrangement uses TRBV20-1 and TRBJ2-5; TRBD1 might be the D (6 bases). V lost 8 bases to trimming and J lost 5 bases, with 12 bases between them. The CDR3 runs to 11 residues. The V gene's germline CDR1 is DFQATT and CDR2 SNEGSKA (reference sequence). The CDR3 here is CSQTRGETQYF. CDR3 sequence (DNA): TGCAGTCAAACTAGGGGGGAGACCCAGTACTTC.

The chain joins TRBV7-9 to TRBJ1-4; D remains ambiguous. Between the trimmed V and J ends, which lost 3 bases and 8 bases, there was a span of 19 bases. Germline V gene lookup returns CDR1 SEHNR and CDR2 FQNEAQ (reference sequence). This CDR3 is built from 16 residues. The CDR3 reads CASSFAGYPRREKLFF. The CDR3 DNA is TGTGCCAGCAGCTTTGCGGGGTACCCGAGACGGGAAAAACTGTTTTTT.

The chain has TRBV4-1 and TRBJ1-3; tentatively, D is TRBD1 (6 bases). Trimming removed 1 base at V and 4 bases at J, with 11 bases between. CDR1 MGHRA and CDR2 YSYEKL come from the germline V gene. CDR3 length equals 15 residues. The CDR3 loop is CASSQAQGSGNTIYF. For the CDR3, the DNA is TGCGCCAGCAGCCAAGCACAGGGATCCGGAAACACCATATATTTT.

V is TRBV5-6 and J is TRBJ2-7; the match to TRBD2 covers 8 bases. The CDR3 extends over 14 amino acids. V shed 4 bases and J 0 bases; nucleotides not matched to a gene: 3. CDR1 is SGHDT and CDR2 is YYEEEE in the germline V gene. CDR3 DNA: TGTGCCAGCAGCACCGGGGGGGGCTCCTACGAGCAGTACTTC. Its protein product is CASSTGGGSYEQYF. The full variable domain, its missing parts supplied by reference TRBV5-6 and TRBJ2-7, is DAGVTQSPTHLIKTRGQQVTLRCSPKSGHDTVSWYQQALGQGPQFIFQYYEEEERQRGNFPDRFSGHQFPNYSSELNVNALLLGDSALYLCASSTGGGSYEQYFGPGTRLTVT.